Sequencing of this T cell receptor (beta chain) was carried out in a study of radiotherapy plus CTLA-4 blockade in lung cancer. The table came from immunoSEQ multiplex PCR; TCRdb's copy has only in-frame clones and leaves some out. The table shows more than 95,000 clones, with 65% to 75% occurring only once. The V gene lost 6 bases and the J gene lost 5 bases, with 13 bases spanning the gap. This CDR3 is 13 amino acids long. CDR1 is MGHDK and CDR2 is SYGVNS in the germline V gene. The sample here was peripheral blood, taken from a patient treated with radiotherapy plus ipilimumab. This sequence was found in a human donor with non-small cell lung cancer who had a partial response to radiotherapy plus ipilimumab. Some clones in this sample may be carry-over from other donors' samples. The chain employs TRBV25-1 and TRBJ2-5, with a possible D match to TRBD1 (7 bases). The CDR3 loop is CASREGARETQYF. The CDR3 coding sequence is TGTGCCAGCAGGGAGGGGGCTAGGGAGACCCAGTACTTC.